The 15 T cell receptor beta chains given below trace back to one sample, sequenced in a study of blood T cell repertoires in COVID-19. The data were produced by immunoSEQ multiplex PCR, yet TCRdb's version contains in-frame clones alone and is incomplete. The data contain 310,000 or so clones, approximately 90% of them singletons. The material sequenced was peripheral blood. These receptors were collected from a woman in her forties or fifties with active or convalescent COVID-19.

The CDR3 bases are TGTGCCAGCAGCCGGACAGGGGATTCCTACGAGCAGTACTTC. Its protein product is CASSRTGDSYEQYF. V is TRBV7-9 and J is TRBJ2-7; TRBD1 matches at 9 bases. This CDR3 has 14 residues. Germline V gene sequence: CDR1 SEHNR, CDR2 FQNEAQ (reference sequence). J gave up 1 base and V 5 bases, and 3 bases lay outside the gene matches.

The rearrangement links TRBV11-3 to TRBJ2-2; possibly TRBD1 for D (6 bases). The germline CDR1 and CDR2 sequences are SGHNT and YENEEA. V lost 6 bases, J lost 0 bases, and 14 bases lay in between. This CDR3 region has 16 residues. The CDR3 protein is CASSRGLGTNTGELFF. Here the CDR3 DNA reads TGTGCCAGCAGTAGGGGGTTGGGCACGAACACCGGGGAGCTGTTTTTT.

V usage is TRBV6-6 and J usage is TRBJ2-7; 8 nucleotides agree with TRBD1. CDR3 length: 16 residues. V shed 6 bases and J 3 bases; nucleotides not matched to a gene: 13. Germline CDR1 is MNHNY and CDR2 is SVGAGI (reference sequence). Here the CDR3 DNA reads TGTGCCAGCAGCCCCAAGGAAGGACAGGGCGTCTACGAGCAGTACTTC. Protein product: CASSPKEGQGVYEQYF.

This clone was picked up one time. The V gene is TRBV27, the J gene TRBJ1-1, with 8 bases lining up with TRBD1. CDR1 and CDR2 from the germline V gene are MNHEY and SMNVEV (reference sequence). The CDR3 totals 17 residues. V lost 3 bases to trimming and J lost 4 bases; unmatched junction nucleotides: 13. The CDR3: CASSFIPRQGIGTEAFF. The CDR3 nucleotides are TGTGCCAGCAGTTTTATCCCCCGACAGGGGATCGGCACTGAAGCTTTCTTT.

The J gene is TRBJ1-1, the V gene TRBV7-2, with D uncertain. The CDR3 consists of 13 residues. The V end lost 5 bases, the J end lost 11 bases, and 18 bases lay between the germline ends. In germline, CDR1 is SGHTA, CDR2 FQGNSA. The CDR3 here is CASSRYGLVDAFF. The CDR3 DNA reads TGTGCCAGCAGCCGCTATGGACTAGTCGACGCTTTCTTT.

The chain carries TRBV7-8 and TRBJ2-1, with 7 bases that match TRBD1. The CDR3 contains 16 residues. Germline V CDR1 and CDR2: SGHVS, FQNEAQ. With V trimmed by 4 bases and J by 4 bases, 10 bases remained unmatched. CDR3 in amino acids: CASSSSGTAVYNEQFF. The CDR3 coding sequence is TGTGCCAGCAGCTCATCCGGGACAGCGGTATACAATGAGCAGTTCTTC.

This chain uses TRBV4-1 with TRBJ2-1, with 10 bases aligning to TRBD2. The CDR3 totals 19 residues. Germline V gives CDR1 MGHRA, CDR2 YSYEKL. The junction had 16 bases not matched to a gene; V was cut back by 0 bases and J by 8 bases. CDR3 bases: TGCGCCAGCAGCCAAGATAAGGGAGATAGCGGGAGGTTCGCGGATGAGCAGTTCTTC. Protein product: CASSQDKGDSGRFADEQFF.

This clone was detected only once. J is TRBJ2-7 and V is TRBV28, with 10 positions matching TRBD1. Germline values: CDR1 MDHEN, CDR2 SYDVKM. This CDR3 has 14 residues. J lost 4 bases, V lost 3 bases, and 3 bases had no gene match. The CDR3 DNA is TGTGCCAGCAGTTTGCAGGACAGGGGGTACGAGCAGTACTTC. Protein sequence: CASSLQDRGYEQYF.

V usage is TRBV11-2 and J usage is TRBJ2-1; 7 positions agree with TRBD1. CDR1 is SGHAT, CDR2 FQNNGV, per germline. The CDR3 loop spans 14 amino acids. With 5 bases clipped from V and 4 bases from J, the junction kept 5 bases outside the gene matches. CDR3 region: CASSPRDSYNEQFF. DNA of the CDR3: TGTGCCAGCAGCCCCCGGGACAGTTACAATGAGCAGTTCTTC.

The V and J genes are TRBV9 and TRBJ2-4; 12 bases fit TRBD2. This CDR3 is built from 16 residues. V lost 0 bases, J lost 5 bases, and 3 bases stayed unmatched. CDR1 is SGDLS, CDR2 YYNGEE, per germline. Here the CDR3 DNA reads TGTGCCAGCAGCGTAGGACTAGCGGGAGTGGAAAACATTCAGTACTTC. The encoded protein is CASSVGLAGVENIQYF. Combining the CDR3 with reference TRBV9 and TRBJ2-4 gives the whole variable domain DSGVTQTPKHLITATGQRVTLRCSPRSGDLSVYWYQQSLDQGLQFLIQYYNGEERAKGNILERFSAQQFPDLHSELNLSSLELGDSALYFCASSVGLAGVENIQYFGAGTRLSVL.

V is TRBV6-5 and J is TRBJ2-1, with TRBD1 matching over 7 bases. CDR1 is MNHEY, CDR2 SVGAGI, per germline. V was pared by 5 bases and J by 6 bases, with 10 bases of the junction left unmatched. The CDR3 sequence is 15 residues long. CDR3 bases: TGTGCCAGCAGTAACAGGGGCACACCGAGCAATGAGCAGTTCTTC. This translates into CASSNRGTPSNEQFF.

This chain connects TRBV4-3 to TRBJ2-3; tentatively, D is TRBD2 (6 bases). This CDR3 region has 17 residues. Germline CDR1 and CDR2: LGHNA and YSLEER. V lost 1 base and J lost 2, with 16 bases in between. The CDR3 DNA is TGCGCCAGCAGCCAAGTAGCGGCCCCAGGGTCCACAGATACGCAGTATTTT. Amino acids: CASSQVAAPGSTDTQYF.

J is TRBJ2-5 and V is TRBV11-1; possibly TRBD1 for D (6 bases). V lost 5 bases and J 5 bases, leaving 18 bases between the germline ends. The CDR3 contains 15 residues. CDR1 SGHAT and CDR2 FQDESV come from the germline V gene (reference sequence). In nucleotides, the CDR3 is TGTGCCAGCAGCAGCAGGACAGAGAAGGGGGAGACCCAGTACTTC. Translated, it gives CASSSRTEKGETQYF. Drawing the rest from reference TRBV11-1 and TRBJ2-5, the complete variable domain is EAEVAQSPRYKITEKSQAVAFWCDPISGHATLYWYRQILGQGPELLVQFQDESVVDDSQLPKDRFSAERLKGVDSTLKIQPAELGDSAMYLCASSSRTEKGETQYFGPGTRLLVL.

V usage is TRBV4-1 and J usage is TRBJ1-1; 8 bases align to TRBD1. Trimming at V came to 4 bases and at J to 2 bases, leaving 6 bases not matched to a gene. This CDR3 comprises 15 residues. Germline V lookup: CDR1 MGHRA, CDR2 YSYEKL. The CDR3, as DNA: TGCGCCAGCAGCCCTAAACAGGGGGTCAACACTGAAGCTTTCTTT. Amino acids: CASSPKQGVNTEAFF.

Of note for this clone: The sample has other DNA sequences that encode this CDR3 too. V gene TRBV7-2 combines with J gene TRBJ2-3; a possible D gene is TRBD2 (6 bases). This CDR3 has 14 residues. Trimming removed 5 bases from V and 2 bases from J, with 11 bases in between. The germline V gene encodes CDR1 SGHTA and CDR2 FQGNSA. The CDR3 DNA reads TGTGCCAGCAGCCCGGGACTGTCCACAGATACGCAGTATTTT. This codes for CASSPGLSTDTQYF. The whole variable domain, remainder taken from reference TRBV7-2 and TRBJ2-3, is GAGVSQSPSNKVTEKGKDVELRCDPISGHTALYWYRQSLGQGLEFLIYFQGNSAPDKSGLPSDRFSAERTGGSVSTLTIQRTQQEDSAVYLCASSPGLSTDTQYFGPGTRLTVL.